This TCR beta chain was found in a study of blood T cell repertoires in COVID-19. About the study: Material from acute and convalescent COVID-19 was sourced from the United States, Italy and Spain.

The CDR3 has 19 residues. V shed 0 bases and J 0 bases; nucleotides not matched to a gene: 14. From germline, CDR1 is LGHNA and CDR2 YSLEER. Methods used by the authors: Reference gene primers were amplified, and this amplification served to estimate nucleated cell counts. Clones were read by immunoSEQ multiplex PCR, and TCRdb kept only the in-frame ones, dropping some. The DNA gave D and trimming, while V, J and clone size come from that table. The profile shows around 250,000 clones, roughly 85% of them singletons. This receptor was identified in a woman aged 25-40 years with active or convalescent COVID-19. The genes are TRBV4-3 and TRBJ2-7; 7 positions agree with TRBD2. The specimen sequenced was peripheral blood. CDR3: CASSQDWDGGSYSSYEQYF. CDR3 DNA: TGCGCCAGCAGCCAAGATTGGGACGGGGGGTCGTATAGCTCCTACGAGCAGTACTTC.